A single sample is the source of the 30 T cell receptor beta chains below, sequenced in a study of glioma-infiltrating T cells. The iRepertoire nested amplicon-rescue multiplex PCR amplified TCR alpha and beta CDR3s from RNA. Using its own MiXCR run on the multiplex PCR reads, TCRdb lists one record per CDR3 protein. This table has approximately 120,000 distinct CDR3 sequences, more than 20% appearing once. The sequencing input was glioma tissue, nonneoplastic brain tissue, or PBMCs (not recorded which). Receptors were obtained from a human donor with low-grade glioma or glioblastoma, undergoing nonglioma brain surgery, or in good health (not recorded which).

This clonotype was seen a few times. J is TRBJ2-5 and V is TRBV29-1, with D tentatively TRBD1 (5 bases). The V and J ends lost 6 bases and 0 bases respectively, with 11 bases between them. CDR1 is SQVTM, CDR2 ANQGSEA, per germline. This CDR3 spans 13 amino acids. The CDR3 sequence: CSVLGADQETQYF. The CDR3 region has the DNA TGCAGCGTCCTAGGGGCGGACCAAGAGACCCAGTACTTC. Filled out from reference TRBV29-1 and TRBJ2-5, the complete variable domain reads SAVISQKPSRDICQRGTSLTIQCQVDSQVTMMFWYRQQPGQSLTLIATANQGSEATYESGFVIDKFPISRPNLTFSTLTVSNMSPEDSSIYLCSVLGADQETQYFGPGTRLLVL.

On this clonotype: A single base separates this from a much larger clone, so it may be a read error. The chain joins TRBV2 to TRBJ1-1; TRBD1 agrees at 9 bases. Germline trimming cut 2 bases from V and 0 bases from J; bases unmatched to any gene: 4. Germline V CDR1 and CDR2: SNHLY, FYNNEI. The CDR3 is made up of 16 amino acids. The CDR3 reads CASSETQGAMNTEAFF. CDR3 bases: TGTGCCAGCAGTGAAACACAGGGGGCCATGAACACTGAAGCTTTCTTT. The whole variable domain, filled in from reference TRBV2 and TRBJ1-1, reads EPEVTQTPSHQVTQMGQEVILRCVPISNHLYFYWYRQILGQKVEFLVSFYNNEISEKSEIFDDQFSVERPDGSNFTLKIRSTKLEDSAMYFCASSETQGAMNTEAFFGQGTRLTVV.

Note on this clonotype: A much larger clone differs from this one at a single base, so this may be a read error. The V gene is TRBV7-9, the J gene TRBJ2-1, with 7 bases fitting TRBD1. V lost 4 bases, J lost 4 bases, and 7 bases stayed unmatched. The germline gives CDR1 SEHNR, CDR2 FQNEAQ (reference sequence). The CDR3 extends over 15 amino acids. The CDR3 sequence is CASSSAGGAYNEQFF. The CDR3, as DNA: TGTGCCAGCAGCTCTGCAGGGGGAGCGTACAATGAGCAGTTCTTC.

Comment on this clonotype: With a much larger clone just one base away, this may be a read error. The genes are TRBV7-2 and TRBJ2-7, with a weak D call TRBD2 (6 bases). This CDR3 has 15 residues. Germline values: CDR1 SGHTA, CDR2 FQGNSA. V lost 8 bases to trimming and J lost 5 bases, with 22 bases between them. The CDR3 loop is CASRSKTRSPNEQYF. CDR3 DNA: TGTGCCAGCCGCTCCAAGACTAGAAGTCCGAACGAGCAGTACTTC.

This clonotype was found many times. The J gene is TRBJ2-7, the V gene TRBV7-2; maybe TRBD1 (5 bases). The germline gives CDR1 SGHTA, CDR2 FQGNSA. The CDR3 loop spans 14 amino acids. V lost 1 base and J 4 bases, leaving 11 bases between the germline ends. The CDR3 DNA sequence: TGTGCCAGCAGCTTAGGGGCAGGGCGGTACGAGCAGTACTTC. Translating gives CASSLGAGRYEQYF.

The CDR3 sequence: CASSLDRGRGVTNEQFF. In DNA, the CDR3 is TGTGCCAGCAGCTTAGATCGAGGCAGGGGGGTCACGAATGAGCAGTTCTTC. The chain combines TRBV11-2 with TRBJ2-1; D is possibly TRBD1 (7 bases). The CDR3 is 17 amino acids. The V and J ends lost 0 bases and 7 bases respectively, with 19 bases between them. In germline, CDR1 is SGHAT, CDR2 FQNNGV.

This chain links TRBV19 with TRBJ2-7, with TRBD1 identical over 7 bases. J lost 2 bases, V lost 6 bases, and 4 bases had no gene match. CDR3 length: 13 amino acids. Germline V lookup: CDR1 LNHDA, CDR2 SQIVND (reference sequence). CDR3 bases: TGTGCCAGTAGACTGACAGGGACCTACGAGCAGTACTTC. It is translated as CASRLTGTYEQYF.

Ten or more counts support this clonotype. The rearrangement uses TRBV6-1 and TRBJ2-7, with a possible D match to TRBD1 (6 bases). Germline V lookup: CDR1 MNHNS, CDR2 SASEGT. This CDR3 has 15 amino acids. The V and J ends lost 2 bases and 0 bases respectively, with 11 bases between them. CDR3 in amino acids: CASSEPGHLSYEQYF. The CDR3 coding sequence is TGTGCCAGCAGTGAACCGGGACATCTCTCCTACGAGCAGTACTTC.

The CDR3 nucleotides are TGTGCCAATAGTTCTTATTCATGGAACACTGAAGCTTTCTTT. Amino acids: CANSSYSWNTEAFF. J is TRBJ1-1 and V is TRBV27; D unclear. V dropped 10 bases and J dropped 1 base, with 16 bases sitting between them. Germline loops: CDR1 MNHEY, CDR2 SMNVEV (reference sequence). The CDR3 totals 14 residues.

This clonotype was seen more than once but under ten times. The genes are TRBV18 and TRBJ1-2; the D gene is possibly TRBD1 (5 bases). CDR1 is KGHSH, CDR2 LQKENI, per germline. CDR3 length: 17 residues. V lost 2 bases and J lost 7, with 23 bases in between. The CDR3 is CASSPKKVGRGESGYTF. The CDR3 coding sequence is TGTGCCAGCTCACCAAAGAAGGTTGGAAGGGGCGAGTCTGGCTACACCTTC.

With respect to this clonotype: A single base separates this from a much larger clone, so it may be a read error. The CDR3 bases are TGTGCCAGCAGCTTATTCGGGACAGGGGGCTGCCAAGAGACCCAGTACTTC. Translation gives CASSLFGTGGCQETQYF. The chain joins TRBV7-9 to TRBJ2-5; 12 nucleotides align to TRBD1. The CDR3 is 17 residues long. Germline V CDR1 and CDR2: SEHNR, FQNEAQ (reference sequence). With 2 bases clipped from V and 1 base from J, the junction kept 5 bases outside the gene matches. Complete variable domain (other parts from reference TRBV7-9 and TRBJ2-5): DTGVSQNPRHKITKRGQNVTFRCDPISEHNRLYWYRQTLGQGPEFLTYFQNEAQLEKSRLLSDRFSAERPKGSFSTLEIQRTEQGDSAMYLCASSLFGTGGCQETQYFGPGTRLLVL.

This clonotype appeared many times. CDR3 coding DNA: TGTGCCAGCAGCTTAGACTTAGGTTCTGGGATCTACAATGAGCAGTTCTTC. Translation: CASSLDLGSGIYNEQFF. The chain links TRBV7-8 to TRBJ2-1, with unresolved D. The germline CDR1 and CDR2 sequences are SGHVS and FQNEAQ. Trimming shortened V by 1 base and J by 3 bases, and 16 bases separated the two germline ends. The CDR3 contains 17 residues.

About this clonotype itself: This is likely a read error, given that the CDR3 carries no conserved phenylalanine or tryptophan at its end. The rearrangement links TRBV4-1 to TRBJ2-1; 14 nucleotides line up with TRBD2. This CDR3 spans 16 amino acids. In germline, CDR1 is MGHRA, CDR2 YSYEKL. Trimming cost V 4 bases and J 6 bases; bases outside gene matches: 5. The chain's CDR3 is CASSLGLAGGGNEQFS. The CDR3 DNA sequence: TGCGCCAGCAGCCTAGGACTAGCGGGAGGTGGCAATGAGCAGTTCTCC.

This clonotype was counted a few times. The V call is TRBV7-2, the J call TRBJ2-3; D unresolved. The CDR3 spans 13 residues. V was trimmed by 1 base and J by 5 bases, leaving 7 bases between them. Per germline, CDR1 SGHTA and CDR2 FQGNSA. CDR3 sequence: CASSLERLDTQYF. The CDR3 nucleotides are TGTGCCAGCAGCTTAGAGAGGCTAGATACGCAGTATTTT.

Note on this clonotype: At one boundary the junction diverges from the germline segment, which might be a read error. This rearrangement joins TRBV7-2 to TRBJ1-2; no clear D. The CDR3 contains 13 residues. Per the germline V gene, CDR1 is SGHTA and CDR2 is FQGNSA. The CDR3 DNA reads TGTGCCAGCAGCTTAGAGGGAATCTATGGCTACGCCTTC. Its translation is CASSLEGIYGYAF. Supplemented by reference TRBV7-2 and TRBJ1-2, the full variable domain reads GAGVSQSPSNKVTEKGKDVELRCDPISGHTALYWYRQSLGQGLEFLIYFQGNSAPDKSGLPSDRFSAERTGGSVSTLTIQRTQQEDSAVYLCASSLEGIYGYAFGSGTRLTVV.

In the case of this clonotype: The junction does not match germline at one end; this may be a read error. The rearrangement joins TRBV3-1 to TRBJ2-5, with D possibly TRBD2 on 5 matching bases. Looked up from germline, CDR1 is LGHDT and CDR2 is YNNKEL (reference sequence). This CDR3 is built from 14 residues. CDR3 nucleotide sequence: TGTGCCGGCAGCCAAGAGGGCAGCGAAGAAACCCAGTACTTC. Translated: CAGSQEGSEETQYF.

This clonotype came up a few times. The CDR3 sequence: CASSPGTNYNEQFF. The CDR3, as DNA: TGTGCCAGCAGCCCCGGGACGAACTACAATGAGCAGTTCTTC. This chain links TRBV9 with TRBJ2-1; D possibly matches TRBD1 or TRBD2 (5 bases each). V lost 4 bases, J lost 3 bases, and 11 bases lay in between. Germline V gives CDR1 SGDLS, CDR2 YYNGEE. The CDR3 covers 14 residues.

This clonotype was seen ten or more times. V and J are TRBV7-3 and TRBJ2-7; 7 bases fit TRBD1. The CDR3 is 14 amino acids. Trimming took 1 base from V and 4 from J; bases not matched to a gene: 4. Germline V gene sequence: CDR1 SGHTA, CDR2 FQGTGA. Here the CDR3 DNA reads TGTGCCAGCAGCTTAATGGGCAGGGGGTACGAGCAGTACTTC. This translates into CASSLMGRGYEQYF. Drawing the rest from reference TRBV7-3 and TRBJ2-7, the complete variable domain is GAGVSQTPSNKVTEKGKYVELRCDPISGHTALYWYRQSLGQGPEFLIYFQGTGAADDSGLPNDRFFAVRPEGSVSTLKIQRTERGDSAVYLCASSLMGRGYEQYFGPGTRLTVT.

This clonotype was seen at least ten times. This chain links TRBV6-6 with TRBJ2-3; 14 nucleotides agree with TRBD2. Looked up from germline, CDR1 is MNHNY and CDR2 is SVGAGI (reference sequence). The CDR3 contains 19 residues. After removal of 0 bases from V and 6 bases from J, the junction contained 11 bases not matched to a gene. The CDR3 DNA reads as TGTGCCAGCAGTTACTCCGTACCGGGACTAGCGGGAGTTGTGGATACGCAGTATTTT. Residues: CASSYSVPGLAGVVDTQYF.

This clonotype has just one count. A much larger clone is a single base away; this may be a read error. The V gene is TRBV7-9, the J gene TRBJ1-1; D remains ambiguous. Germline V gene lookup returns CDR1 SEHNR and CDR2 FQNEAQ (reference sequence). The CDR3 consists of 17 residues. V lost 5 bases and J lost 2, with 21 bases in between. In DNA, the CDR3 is TGTGCCAGCAGCACTCTACGGGTTAAACGAACTAACACTGAAGCTTTCTTT. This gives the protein CASSTLRVKRTNTEAFF.

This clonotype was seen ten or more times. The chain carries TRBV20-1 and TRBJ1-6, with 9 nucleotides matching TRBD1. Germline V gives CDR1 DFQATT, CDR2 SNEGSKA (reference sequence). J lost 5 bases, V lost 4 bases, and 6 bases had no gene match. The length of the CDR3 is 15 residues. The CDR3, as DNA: TGCAGTGCTACGGACAGGGGTACCGATAATTCACCCCTCCACTTT. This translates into CSATDRGTDNSPLHF.

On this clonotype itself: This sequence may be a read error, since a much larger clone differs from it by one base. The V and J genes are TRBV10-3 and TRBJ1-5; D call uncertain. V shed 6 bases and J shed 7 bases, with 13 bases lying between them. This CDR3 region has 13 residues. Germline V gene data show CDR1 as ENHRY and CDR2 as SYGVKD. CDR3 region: CAISAVERQPQHF. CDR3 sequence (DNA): TGTGCCATCAGCGCAGTGGAGAGGCAGCCCCAGCATTTT.

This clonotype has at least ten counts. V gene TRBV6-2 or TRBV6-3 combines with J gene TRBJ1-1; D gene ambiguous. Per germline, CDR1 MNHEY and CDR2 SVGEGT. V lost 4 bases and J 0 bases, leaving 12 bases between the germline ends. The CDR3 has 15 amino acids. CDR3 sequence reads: CASSFRGLMNTEAFF. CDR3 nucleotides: TGTGCCAGCAGTTTCAGAGGGCTAATGAACACTGAAGCTTTCTTT.

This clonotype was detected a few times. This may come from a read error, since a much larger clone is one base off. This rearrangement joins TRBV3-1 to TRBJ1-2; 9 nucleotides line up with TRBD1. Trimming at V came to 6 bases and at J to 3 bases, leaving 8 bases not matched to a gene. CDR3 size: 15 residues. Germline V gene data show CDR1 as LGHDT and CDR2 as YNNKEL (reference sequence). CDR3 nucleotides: TGTGCCAGCAGACATCATTGGGACAGGGACTATGGCTACACCTTC. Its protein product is CASRHHWDRDYGYTF. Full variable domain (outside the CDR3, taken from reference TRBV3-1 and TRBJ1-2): DTAVSQTPKYLVTQMGNDKSIKCEQNLGHDTMYWYKQDSKKFLKIMFSYNNKELIINETVPNRFSPKSPDKAHLNLHINSLELGDSAVYFCASRHHWDRDYGYTFGSGTRLTVV.

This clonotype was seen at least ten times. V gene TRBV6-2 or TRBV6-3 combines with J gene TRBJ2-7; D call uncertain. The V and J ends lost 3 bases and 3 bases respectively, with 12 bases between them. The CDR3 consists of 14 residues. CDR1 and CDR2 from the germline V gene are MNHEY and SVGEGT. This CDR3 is CASSYLGRGYEQYF. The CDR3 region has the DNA TGTGCCAGCAGTTATCTAGGCCGAGGCTACGAGCAGTACTTC.

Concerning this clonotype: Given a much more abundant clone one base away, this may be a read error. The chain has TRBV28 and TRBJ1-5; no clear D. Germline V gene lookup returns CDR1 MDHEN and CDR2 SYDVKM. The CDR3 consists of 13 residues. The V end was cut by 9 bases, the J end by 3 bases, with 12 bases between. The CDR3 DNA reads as TGTGCCAGTAGTGCGGGGATCAATCAGCCCCAGCATTTT. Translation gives CASSAGINQPQHF.

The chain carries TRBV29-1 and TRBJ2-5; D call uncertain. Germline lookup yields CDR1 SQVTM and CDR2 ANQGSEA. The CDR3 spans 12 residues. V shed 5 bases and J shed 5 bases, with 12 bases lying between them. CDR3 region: CSVRPAAETQYF. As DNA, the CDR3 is TGCAGCGTTAGACCCGCTGCGGAGACCCAGTACTTC.

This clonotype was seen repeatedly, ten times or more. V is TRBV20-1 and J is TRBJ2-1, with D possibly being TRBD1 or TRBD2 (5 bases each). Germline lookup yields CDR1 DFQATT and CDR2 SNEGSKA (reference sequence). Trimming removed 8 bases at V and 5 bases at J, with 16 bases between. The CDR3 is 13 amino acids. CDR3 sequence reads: CSLAGTADNEQFF. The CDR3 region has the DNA TGCAGTCTTGCCGGGACCGCCGACAATGAGCAGTTCTTC.

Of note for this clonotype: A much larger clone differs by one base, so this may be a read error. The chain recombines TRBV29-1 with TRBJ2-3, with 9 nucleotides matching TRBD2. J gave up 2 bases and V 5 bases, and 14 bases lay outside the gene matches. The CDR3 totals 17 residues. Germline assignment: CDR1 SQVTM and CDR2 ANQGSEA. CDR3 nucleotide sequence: TGCAGCGTTTTCGGGAATAGCGGGAGAGGGGACACAGATACGCAGTATTTT. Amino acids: CSVFGNSGRGDTDTQYF.

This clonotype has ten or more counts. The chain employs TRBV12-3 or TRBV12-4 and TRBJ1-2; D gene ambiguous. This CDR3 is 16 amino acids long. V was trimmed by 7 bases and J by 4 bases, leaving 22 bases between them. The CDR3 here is CASISIGWGSSYGYTF. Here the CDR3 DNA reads TGTGCCAGCATCTCTATCGGGTGGGGATCTTCCTATGGCTACACCTTC.